This T cell receptor (beta chain) emerged from a study of blood T cell repertoires in COVID-19. TCRdb's table, derived via immunoSEQ multiplex PCR, lists solely in-frame clones and lacks some. The table includes tens of thousands of clones, around 87% detected once. The CDR3 contains 14 residues. Germline V gene sequence: CDR1 KGHSH, CDR2 LQKENI. With 3 bases clipped from V and 6 bases from J, the junction kept 7 bases outside the gene matches. This clone showed up just once. The chain links TRBV18 to TRBJ1-1; 7 bases match TRBD1. The source is a human donor in a cohort sampled during active COVID-19. What was sequenced was peripheral blood. As DNA, the CDR3 is TGTGCCAGCTCACCGGGACAGTCTGGGGCTGAAGCTTTCTTT. Residues: CASSPGQSGAEAFF. Looking up the rest from reference TRBV18 and TRBJ1-1 gives the full variable domain: NAGVMQNPRHLVRRRGQEARLRCSPMKGHSHVYWYRQLPEEGLKFMVYLQKENIIDESGMPKERFSAEFPKEGPSILRIQQVVRGDSAAYFCASSPGQSGAEAFFGQGTRLTVV.